The next 26 T cell receptor beta chains were all read from a single sample in a study of T cells in Graves' hyperthyroidism and ophthalmopathy. It was RNA transcripts that yielded the amplified TCR beta CDR3 regions. Initially, a first-round RT-PCR of the TCR CDR3 employed the HTBI primer set. TCRdb re-analysed the multiplex PCR reads in MiXCR, keeping a single row per CDR3 protein. This sample has approximately 610,000 distinct CDR3 sequences, with under 15% found just once. Material: blood. The receptors shown here come from a woman aged 40 to 50 with Graves' ophthalmopathy.

This clonotype was counted ten times or more. The V gene is TRBV7-9, the J gene TRBJ2-7; the match to TRBD2 covers 12 bases. The germline V gene encodes CDR1 SEHNR and CDR2 FQNEAQ (reference sequence). CDR3 length: 15 amino acids. The trim removed 5 bases at V and 3 bases at J, leaving 5 bases unmatched. The DNA of the CDR3 is TGTGCCAGCAGCGGACTAGCGGGATCCCTCTACGAGCAGTACTTC. It specifies CASSGLAGSLYEQYF.

This clonotype was seen repeatedly, ten times or more. J is TRBJ1-1 and V is TRBV6-1; no firm D call. This CDR3 spans 13 amino acids. V was trimmed by 7 bases and J by 2 bases, leaving 11 bases between them. CDR1 and CDR2 (germline): MNHNS, SASEGT. CDR3 loop: CASTNGVNTEAFF. CDR3 DNA sequence: TGTGCCAGCACCAACGGGGTTAACACTGAAGCTTTCTTT.

Many counts were recorded for this clonotype. CDR3 DNA sequence: TGTGCCAGCAGCCACATCATCAACCTTGAAGCTTTCTTT. Encoded protein: CASSHIINLEAFF. The chain links TRBV4-2 to TRBJ1-1; no definite D call. The ends were cut back, 3 bases at V and 7 bases at J, with 12 bases in the middle. The CDR3 loop spans 13 amino acids. Germline V gives CDR1 LGHNA, CDR2 YNFKEQ.

This clonotype was seen repeatedly, ten times or more. V gene TRBV28 combines with J gene TRBJ1-1, with 7 bases aligning to TRBD1. Unmatched junction bases numbered 9, after V lost 7 bases and J lost 1 base. Per the germline V gene, CDR1 is MDHEN and CDR2 is SYDVKM. The CDR3 is 15 amino acids. The CDR3 bases are TGTGCCAGCATAACAGGGGAGACTGGGAACACTGAAGCTTTCTTT. Translation gives CASITGETGNTEAFF.

Many counts were recorded for this clonotype. The CDR3 loop reads CASSGQGGGYTF. Written as DNA, the CDR3 is TGTGCCAGCTCTGGACAGGGCGGTGGCTACACCTTC. The chain carries TRBV18 and TRBJ1-2, with 8 bases that match TRBD1. The J segment lost 7 bases and the V segment lost 6 bases, leaving 4 bases of the junction unmatched. Germline loops: CDR1 KGHSH, CDR2 LQKENI. The CDR3 sequence is 12 residues long.

The chain recombines TRBV19 with TRBJ1-1, with D unclear. There are 12 residues in the CDR3. V was pared by 4 bases and J by 7 bases, with 10 bases between. CDR1 and CDR2 (germline): LNHDA, SQIVND (reference sequence). CDR3 loop: CASSTRDGEAFF. CDR3 bases: TGTGCCAGTAGTACCCGAGACGGTGAAGCTTTCTTT.

This clonotype has ten or more counts. The rearrangement joins TRBV28 to TRBJ2-7, with 8 bases lining up with TRBD1. The V segment lost 2 bases and the J segment 2 bases; nucleotides outside the gene matches: 5. Germline V gives CDR1 MDHEN, CDR2 SYDVKM. There are 15 residues in the CDR3. The CDR3 DNA reads TGTGCCAGCAGTTTAGGACAGGGTGTCGCCTACGAGCAGTACTTC. Its protein is CASSLGQGVAYEQYF. The whole variable domain, filled in from reference TRBV28 and TRBJ2-7, reads DVKVTQSSRYLVKRTGEKVFLECVQDMDHENMFWYRQDPGLGLRLIYFSYDVKMKEKGDIPEGYSVSREKKERFSLILESASTNQTSMYLCASSLGQGVAYEQYFGPGTRLTVT.

This clonotype was found many times. The chain carries TRBV11-2 and TRBJ1-3; D is perhaps TRBD1 (5 bases). The CDR3 is 14 amino acids. The V end lost 0 bases, the J end lost 4 bases, and 7 bases lay between the germline ends. Germline V gene data show CDR1 as SGHAT and CDR2 as FQNNGV. The CDR3 here is CASSLETDGNTIYF. The CDR3 nucleotides read TGTGCCAGCAGCTTAGAGACAGACGGAAACACCATATATTTT.

This clonotype was counted between two and nine times. Written as DNA, the CDR3 is TGTGCCAGCAGCGGCAAAACCGGGACAGGGGGCGCGGCCGGGGAGCTGTTTTTT. Translation gives CASSGKTGTGGAAGELFF. The chain employs TRBV11-2 and TRBJ2-2; TRBD1 aligns across 12 bases. Germline V gene sequence: CDR1 SGHAT, CDR2 FQNNGV. The junction had 13 bases not matched to a gene; V was cut back by 5 bases and J by 6 bases. The CDR3 consists of 18 residues.

This clonotype was detected ten times or more. The chain employs TRBV30 and TRBJ2-7; TRBD2 matches at 7 bases. The V and J ends lost 2 bases and 6 bases, in that order; junction bases with no gene match: 10. Germline V lookup: CDR1 GTSNPN, CDR2 SVGIG (reference sequence). CDR3 size: 14 residues. The CDR3 DNA follows: TGTGCCTGGAGTAGGAGGCTAGCGGTTGTCGAGCAGTACTTC. It codes for CAWSRRLAVVEQYF.

This clonotype was counted many times. V usage is TRBV6-2 or TRBV6-3 and J usage is TRBJ2-5; tentatively, D is TRBD2 (6 bases). V lost 7 bases and J lost 0, with 18 bases in between. The germline V gene has CDR1 MNHEY and CDR2 SVGEGT. This CDR3 region has 16 residues. CDR3 region: CASTDRGRGYQETQYF. The CDR3 bases are TGTGCCAGCACTGACCGCGGGCGGGGATACCAAGAGACCCAGTACTTC.

There are many counts of this clonotype. This could be a read error, since a much larger clone is one nucleotide away. The gene calls are TRBV12-3 or TRBV12-4 and TRBJ2-5; D is ambiguous. The CDR3 spans 14 residues. CDR3 in amino acids: CASSRTGVSETQCF. CDR3 bases: TGTGCCAGCAGCCGGACCGGTGTGTCGGAGACCCAGTGCTTC.

This rearrangement joins TRBV5-1 to TRBJ2-5; D may be TRBD2 (5 bases). The CDR3 loop spans 18 amino acids. Germline CDR1 and CDR2: SGHRS and YFSETQ. V was cut by 5 bases and J by 2 bases, with 25 bases left in between. CDR3 sequence: CASSYYYQWEFSQETQYF. Here the CDR3 DNA reads TGCGCCAGCAGTTACTACTACCAGTGGGAGTTCTCACAAGAGACCCAGTACTTC.

There are a few counts of this clonotype. This chain connects TRBV19 to TRBJ2-2, with D tentatively TRBD2 (6 bases). The CDR3 totals 15 residues. Trimming stripped 5 bases from V and 0 bases from J, with 10 bases between. Germline assignment: CDR1 LNHDA and CDR2 SQIVND (reference sequence). The CDR3, as DNA: TGTGCCAGTAGTCGACTAGGGTCGAACACCGGGGAGCTGTTTTTT. Translation gives CASSRLGSNTGELFF.

This clonotype has a handful of counts. This sequence joins TRBV3-1 and TRBJ2-4; unclear D gene. The CDR3 runs 13 residues. V was shortened by 4 bases and J by 7 bases, with 11 bases between the two germline ends. Per germline, CDR1 LGHDT and CDR2 YNNKEL (reference sequence). As DNA, the CDR3 is TGTGCCAGCAGCCCCCTGACGAGTAACATTCAGTACTTC. Translation gives CASSPLTSNIQYF.

The sample holds many counts of this clonotype. The chain combines TRBV5-6 with TRBJ2-6; possible D gene TRBD1, 6 bases. CDR1 SGHDT and CDR2 YYEEEE come from the germline V gene. The V end lost 2 bases, the J end lost 4 bases, and 10 bases lay between the germline ends. The CDR3 length is 15 residues. CDR3 DNA sequence: TGTGCCAGCAGCTTCACAGGGTCGGGGGCCAACGTCCTGACTTTC. Translated, it gives CASSFTGSGANVLTF.

The table lists this clonotype with many counts. The V call is TRBV11-2, the J call TRBJ2-7; a weak D match, TRBD2 (7 bases). V lost 3 bases and J lost 6, with 12 bases in between. The CDR3 totals 13 residues. The germline V gene has CDR1 SGHAT and CDR2 FQNNGV. DNA for the CDR3: TGTGCCAGCAGCTTGACTGGGGGGGCCGAGCAGTACTTC. Amino acids: CASSLTGGAEQYF.

This clonotype occurred many times. The chain is built from TRBV5-5 and TRBJ2-5; TRBD2 matches 10 bases. Germline V gene sequence: CDR1 SGHKS, CDR2 YYEKEE (reference sequence). V was clipped by 4 bases and J by 4 bases; unmatched bases: 7. The CDR3 spans 15 residues. In nucleotides, the CDR3 is TGTGCCAGCAGCGGAATAGCGGGAGGATCAGAGACCCAGTACTTC. This codes for CASSGIAGGSETQYF.

The chain joins TRBV9 to TRBJ2-7, with D perhaps matching TRBD2 (7 bases). CDR3 size: 14 residues. Germline V gene data show CDR1 as SGDLS and CDR2 as YYNGEE. The ends were cut back, 3 bases at V and 6 bases at J, with 16 bases in the middle. For the CDR3, the DNA is TGTGCCAGCAGCGCATATCAGGGAGGGGGCGAGCAGTACTTC. Its protein product is CASSAYQGGGEQYF.

At least ten counts were recorded for this clonotype. The genes are TRBV3-1 and TRBJ2-7; the D gene is possibly TRBD2 (6 bases). This CDR3 comprises 14 residues. Trimming removed 9 bases at V and 2 bases at J, with 17 bases between. Germline values: CDR1 LGHDT, CDR2 YNNKEL (reference sequence). The chain's CDR3 is CASSQSGGAYEQYF. The DNA for the CDR3 is TGTGCCAGTAGTCAGAGCGGAGGGGCCTACGAGCAGTACTTC.

This clonotype was picked up many times. This chain uses TRBV6-1 with TRBJ1-2; weak D call: TRBD1 (5 bases). The germline V gene encodes CDR1 MNHNS and CDR2 SASEGT. CDR3 size: 14 residues. The ends were cut back, 6 bases at V and 4 bases at J, with 15 bases in the middle. The CDR3 region is CASRKDGAFYGYTF. Written as DNA, the CDR3 is TGTGCCAGCAGGAAGGACGGGGCTTTCTATGGCTACACCTTC.

At least ten counts were recorded for this clonotype. V and J are TRBV6-5 and TRBJ2-7, with 7 nucleotides matching TRBD1. Germline V gives CDR1 MNHEY, CDR2 SVGAGI. With V trimmed by 6 bases and J by 1 base, 9 bases remained unmatched. The CDR3 covers 15 residues. CDR3 sequence reads: CASRIGTAESYEQYF. For the CDR3, the DNA is TGTGCCAGCAGAATAGGGACAGCCGAGTCCTACGAGCAGTACTTC.

This clonotype showed up just a few times. J is TRBJ2-7 and V is TRBV27; D is unresolved. The germline CDR1 and CDR2 sequences are MNHEY and SMNVEV (reference sequence). The CDR3 has 14 residues. V was cut by 1 base and J by 1 base, with 8 bases left in between. In DNA, the CDR3 is TGTGCCAGCAGTTTATATTACCGTTCCTACGAGCAGTACTTC. Translated, it gives CASSLYYRSYEQYF.

The rearrangement joins TRBV12-5 to TRBJ2-1, with D unclear. The CDR3 extends over 11 amino acids. V lost 5 bases and J 6 bases, leaving 5 bases between the germline ends. Germline loops: CDR1 LGHNT, CDR2 FRNRAP. The CDR3 here is CASGESNEQFF. The CDR3 DNA reads as TGTGCTAGTGGTGAAAGCAATGAGCAGTTCTTC.

This clonotype was recorded at least ten times. This chain uses TRBV5-5 with TRBJ1-2; D unresolved. Germline V gene lookup returns CDR1 SGHKS and CDR2 YYEKEE (reference sequence). V lost 2 bases and J lost 4, with 15 bases in between. The CDR3 is made up of 15 amino acids. The chain's CDR3 is CASSFDIGTIYGYTF. CDR3 sequence (DNA): TGTGCCAGCAGCTTTGACATCGGAACCATCTATGGCTACACCTTC.

This clonotype was counted many times. This sequence joins TRBV6-1 and TRBJ1-1, with D possibly being TRBD1 (5 bases). CDR1 and CDR2 from the germline V gene are MNHNS and SASEGT. V lost 8 bases to trimming and J lost 1 base, with 14 bases between them. The CDR3 sequence is 14 residues long. The CDR3 DNA reads as TGTGCCAGCGGTAAAGCCGGGGGGAACACTGAAGCTTTCTTT. Translating gives CASGKAGGNTEAFF.